This TCR beta chain was documented in a study of quantifying T cell responses using KT2 cells. At the level of the study: Reverse transcription used primers in the TCR alpha and beta constant regions. A predetermined fluorescence threshold ended the second PCR, run as a qPCR.

Turning to this clonotype: Its cognate antigen is unknown.

This CDR3 has 14 amino acids. Trimming took off 2 bases at V and 7 bases at J, with 15 bases between the two ends. Germline CDR1 GTSNPN, CDR2 SVGIG (reference sequence). Study observations and caveats: Very high KT2 spike-in numbers caused saturation in KT2 sequence detection.

An oligo carrying a UMI was ligated to the cDNA 3' end. First-round PCR used three to five cycles and beta primers RC1.1 and RC1.2 covering TRBC1 and TRBC2. Via MiXCR, TCRdb re-called the UMI-ligation and nested PCR reads, giving one row per CDR3 protein. The sample comprises about 30,000 distinct CDR3 sequences, roughly 8% of which are singletons, and approximately 15% rests with the top ten. This sequence joins TRBV30 and TRBJ2-1, with D possibly TRBD1 on 5 matching bases. Sequenced material: PBMCs spiked with cells of the T cell clone KT2. The TCR comes from a human donor. The CDR3 region has the DNA TGTGCCTGGAGTCCGAGCAGGGTAGGGAATGAGCAGTTCTTC. As protein: CAWSPSRVGNEQFF.